Below, 4 T cell receptor beta chains from the same sample are listed, as sequenced in a study of cytomegalovirus exposure and HLA in healthy donors. Use of 60 Vbeta and 13 Jbeta primers characterized the PCR. Repertoires were generated with immunoSEQ multiplex PCR, while TCRdb's copy carries only in-frame clones and drops some. The sample's table shows roughly 110,000 clones. Sequenced material: PBMCs. These receptors came from a man aged 40-50 years in good health and CMV-seropositive.

The rearrangement links TRBV7-9 to TRBJ2-7; possible D gene TRBD1, 5 bases. The V gene's germline CDR1 is SEHNR and CDR2 FQNEAQ (reference sequence). V lost 5 bases and J 7 bases, leaving 21 bases between the germline ends. The CDR3 contains 15 residues. CDR3 in amino acids: CASSPVWGPAGEQYF. CDR3 sequence (DNA): TGTGCCAGCAGCCCGGTTTGGGGCCCCGCCGGGGAGCAGTACTTC.

This sequence joins TRBV5-1 and TRBJ2-7; possible D gene TRBD2, 6 bases. The CDR3 covers 17 residues. V gave up 4 bases and J gave up 3 bases, with 23 bases separating them. Looked up from germline, CDR1 is SGHRS and CDR2 is YFSETQ. The CDR3 is CASSPGFPWRDSYEQYF. In nucleotides, the CDR3 is TGCGCCAGCAGCCCTGGGTTCCCTTGGAGGGATAGCTACGAGCAGTACTTC.

The V and J genes are TRBV7-9 and TRBJ1-2; no firm D call. CDR1 and CDR2 from the germline V gene are SEHNR and FQNEAQ (reference sequence). The ends were cut back, 5 bases at V and 0 bases at J, with 10 bases in the middle. There are 14 residues in the CDR3. CDR3 sequence: CASSPILANYGYTF. Written as DNA, the CDR3 is TGTGCCAGCAGCCCCATTTTAGCTAACTATGGCTACACCTTC. The full variable domain, rest sourced from reference TRBV7-9 and TRBJ1-2, is DTGVSQNPRHKITKRGQNVTFRCDPISEHNRLYWYRQTLGQGPEFLTYFQNEAQLEKSRLLSDRFSAERPKGSFSTLEIQRTEQGDSAMYLCASSPILANYGYTFGSGTRLTVV.

The chain has TRBV29-1 and TRBJ1-2, with 9 nucleotides matching TRBD1. This CDR3 is built from 15 residues. The germline V gene has CDR1 SQVTM and CDR2 ANQGSEA. The V segment lost 6 bases and the J segment 7 bases; nucleotides outside the gene matches: 15. The CDR3 DNA reads TGCAGCGTGGGACTACTAGGGGACAGGGTTGGTGGCTACACCTTC. Amino acid sequence: CSVGLLGDRVGGYTF.